Listed here are 18 T cell receptor beta chains from one sample, sequenced in a study of cytomegalovirus exposure and HLA in healthy donors. Profiled with immunoSEQ multiplex PCR; TCRdb holds only in-frame clones, not every one. Among around 150,000 clones, approximately 89% were seen once, and the ten largest hold roughly 4.2%. The sample consisted of PBMCs. These receptor sequences come from a man between 18 and 35 years old in good health and CMV-seropositive.

V and J are TRBV28 and TRBJ1-5, with 7 bases that match TRBD1. Germline CDR1 MDHEN, CDR2 SYDVKM. CDR3 length equals 17 residues. Trimming took 6 bases from V and 1 from J; bases not matched to a gene: 12. In DNA form, the CDR3 reads TGTGCCAGCAGACCTAGGGTAGGGGGCCTCAGCAATCAGCCCCAGCATTTT. This translates into CASRPRVGGLSNQPQHF.

The chain carries TRBV6-4 and TRBJ2-2, with 9 bases identical to TRBD2. This CDR3 spans 16 amino acids. J was trimmed by 7 bases and V by 3 bases; bases with no gene match: 9. Germline lookup yields CDR1 MRHNA and CDR2 SNTAGT. CDR3 nucleotide sequence: TGTGCCAGCAGTGAGACGGCGGGAGGGCAAGGCGGGGAGCTGTTTTTT. This gives the protein CASSETAGGQGGELFF.

This clone showed up just once. The rearrangement links TRBV6-1 to TRBJ2-1; 7 nucleotides line up with TRBD2. CDR1 is MNHNS and CDR2 is SASEGT in the germline V gene. Losses at the gene ends were 1 base for V and 0 bases for J; bases not matched to a gene: 9. The CDR3 contains 18 residues. CDR3 bases: TGTGCCAGCAGTGAAGACCTAGCGGACGGGTCCTCCTACAATGAGCAGTTCTTC. Protein product: CASSEDLADGSSYNEQFF.

This sequence joins TRBV6-4 and TRBJ2-1; 7 bases fit TRBD1. V trimming: 5 bases; J trimming: 0 bases; junction bases outside the gene matches: 7. Looked up from germline, CDR1 is MRHNA and CDR2 is SNTAGT. The CDR3 totals 16 residues. CDR3 sequence (DNA): TGTGCCAGCAGTTGGGACAGCGAGAGCTCCTACAATGAGCAGTTCTTC. Translated, it gives CASSWDSESSYNEQFF.

The chain recombines TRBV6-1 with TRBJ1-1; D unresolved. Germline loops: CDR1 MNHNS, CDR2 SASEGT. The CDR3 contains 15 residues. V was pared by 2 bases and J by 0 bases, with 10 bases between. The CDR3 is CASSEYGVMNTEAFF. CDR3 DNA sequence: TGTGCCAGCAGTGAATACGGGGTCATGAACACTGAAGCTTTCTTT.

The chain links TRBV29-1 to TRBJ2-5, with TRBD2 matching over 9 bases. Germline trimming cut 6 bases from V and 0 bases from J; bases unmatched to any gene: 5. The CDR3 spans 14 residues. The germline V gene encodes CDR1 SQVTM and CDR2 ANQGSEA. The CDR3 bases are TGCAGCGTGTTCTCTAGCGGGAACCAAGAGACCCAGTACTTC. Translating gives CSVFSSGNQETQYF. Together with reference TRBV29-1 and TRBJ2-5, the CDR3 gives the full variable domain: SAVISQKPSRDICQRGTSLTIQCQVDSQVTMMFWYRQQPGQSLTLIATANQGSEATYESGFVIDKFPISRPNLTFSTLTVSNMSPEDSSIYLCSVFSSGNQETQYFGPGTRLLVL.

J is TRBJ2-5 and V is TRBV6-5, with D maybe TRBD1 (6 bases). Germline V CDR1 and CDR2: MNHEY, SVGAGI. The V and J ends lost 10 bases and 5 bases respectively, with 20 bases between them. CDR3 size: 14 residues. The CDR3 DNA reads TGTGCCACTTCCCCCCAGGGGAATTCGGAGACCCAGTACTTC. Amino acids: CATSPQGNSETQYF.

The V and J genes are TRBV27 and TRBJ2-6; TRBD1 agrees at 9 bases. The CDR3 runs to 17 residues. The V and J ends lost 4 bases and 0 bases, in that order; junction bases with no gene match: 4. Germline CDR1 and CDR2: MNHEY and SMNVEV (reference sequence). DNA for the CDR3: TGTGCCAGCAGTTCCCCGACAGGGGGCTCTGGGGCCAACGTCCTGACTTTC. This translates into CASSSPTGGSGANVLTF. Full variable domain (rest looked up from reference TRBV27 and TRBJ2-6): EAQVTQNPRYLITVTGKKLTVTCSQNMNHEYMSWYRQDPGLGLRQIYYSMNVEVTDKGDVPEGYKVSRKEKRNFPLILESPSPNQTSLYFCASSSPTGGSGANVLTFGAGSRLTVL.

V gene TRBV9 combines with J gene TRBJ2-1; D is unresolved. Germline lookup yields CDR1 SGDLS and CDR2 YYNGEE. V lost 2 bases to trimming and J lost 7 bases, with 16 bases between them. This CDR3 is built from 15 residues. The CDR3 DNA is TGTGCCAGCAGCGTTGGTGACTTCGGAAGGAATGAGCAGTTCTTC. This translates into CASSVGDFGRNEQFF.

The V gene is TRBV19, the J gene TRBJ2-3; D may be TRBD1 (6 bases). Trimming left V 2 bases short and J 3 bases short, with 15 bases between. The CDR3 is 16 residues long. Germline V gene data show CDR1 as LNHDA and CDR2 as SQIVND (reference sequence). In DNA form, the CDR3 reads TGTGCCAGTAGTATATGGGCAGGGGAATTTACAGATACGCAGTATTTT. Translation: CASSIWAGEFTDTQYF.

The V and J genes are TRBV10-3 and TRBJ2-4, with 7 bases that match TRBD1. J gave up 0 bases and V 10 bases, and 9 bases lay outside the gene matches. This CDR3 region has 15 residues. The germline V gene has CDR1 ENHRY and CDR2 SYGVKD. The CDR3 DNA sequence: TGTGCCACCAGGGACAGCGAATTAGCCAAAAACATTCAGTACTTC. Its protein product is CATRDSELAKNIQYF.

The chain combines TRBV28 with TRBJ1-5; D gene uncertain. This CDR3 has 13 amino acids. Germline V gene data show CDR1 as MDHEN and CDR2 as SYDVKM. The V and J ends lost 8 bases and 6 bases respectively, with 14 bases between them. As DNA, the CDR3 is TGTGCCAGCGAGGCCCTACTTTTTCAGCCCCAGCATTTT. It encodes CASEALLFQPQHF.

This rearrangement joins TRBV16 to TRBJ1-1, with 8 bases aligning to TRBD1. With 4 bases clipped from V and 4 bases from J, the junction kept 8 bases outside the gene matches. The CDR3 covers 15 residues. CDR1 KGHSY and CDR2 FQNENV come from the germline V gene. The CDR3 DNA reads as TGTGCCAGCAGCCCCCGGGGACAGGCTGGCACTGAAGCTTTCTTT. It codes for CASSPRGQAGTEAFF.

The chain combines TRBV29-1 with TRBJ2-5, with 8 nucleotides matching TRBD1. V trimming: 5 bases; J trimming: 4 bases; junction bases outside the gene matches: 6. Germline V gene data show CDR1 as SQVTM and CDR2 as ANQGSEA. CDR3 length: 13 amino acids. The CDR3 DNA sequence: TGCAGCGTTATGACAGGGGAATCAGAGACCCAGTACTTC. It yields the protein CSVMTGESETQYF.

V and J are TRBV18 and TRBJ2-1; 8 positions agree with TRBD2. CDR1 and CDR2 (germline): KGHSH, LQKENI. The CDR3 has 15 amino acids. J lost 6 bases, V lost 3 bases, and 7 bases had no gene match. The chain's CDR3 is CASSPLAGEGNEQFF. CDR3 coding DNA: TGTGCCAGCTCACCCCTAGCGGGCGAAGGCAATGAGCAGTTCTTC.

This clone has just a few counts. The rearrangement links TRBV11-3 to TRBJ2-3, with D perhaps TRBD2 (5 bases). Germline CDR1 reads SGHNT; CDR2 reads YENEEA. The CDR3 consists of 16 residues. Deletions cut 7 bases from V and 0 bases from J, with 17 bases between. As DNA, the CDR3 is TGTGCCAGCACTTGGAACGGGGTATCTAGCACAGATACGCAGTATTTT. Residues: CASTWNGVSSTDTQYF.

V usage is TRBV27 and J usage is TRBJ2-7; the match to TRBD1 covers 12 bases. The length of the CDR3 is 16 residues. J was trimmed by 3 bases and V by 0 bases; bases with no gene match: 3. Germline V gives CDR1 MNHEY, CDR2 SMNVEV (reference sequence). Here the CDR3 DNA reads TGTGCCAGCAGTTTATCGGGGACAGGGGGCGACTACGAGCAGTACTTC. The encoded protein is CASSLSGTGGDYEQYF.

The chain carries TRBV10-3 and TRBJ2-1; TRBD2 might be the D (5 bases). Trimming stripped 7 bases from V and 1 base from J, with 11 bases between. This CDR3 has 14 amino acids. Per the germline V gene, CDR1 is ENHRY and CDR2 is SYGVKD. The CDR3 DNA follows: TGTGCCATCAAAGATGAGGGTTCCTACAATGAGCAGTTCTTC. This codes for CAIKDEGSYNEQFF.